This TCR beta chain was captured by sequencing in a study of cytomegalovirus exposure and HLA in healthy donors. Turning to the study itself: Of some 410 genotyped donors, more than 75% grouped in the Caucasian-associated ancestry cluster.

Primers for the PCR totalled 60 Vbeta and 13 Jbeta. Repertoires were generated with immunoSEQ multiplex PCR, while TCRdb's copy carries only in-frame clones and drops some. The sample holds about 220,000 clones, around 75% seen once. Turning to this clone: Its antigen is as yet unknown.

Study findings and constraints: HLA allele associations emerged for some 16,000 TCR beta sequences in a later analysis, at 0.05 false discovery rate.

Losses at the gene ends were 2 bases for V and 5 bases for J; bases not matched to a gene: 8. The CDR3 extends over 16 amino acids. The germline V gene has CDR1 SGHTA and CDR2 FQGNSA. The gene calls are TRBV7-2 and TRBJ2-1, with TRBD2 identical over 8 bases. Sequencing was carried out using PBMCs. The clonotype was recovered from a woman aged 25 to 39 in good health and CMV-seronegative. CDR3 in DNA: TGTGCCAGCAGCTTACTCGGGAGGGCAGGGGACAATGAGCAGTTCTTC. Protein sequence: CASSLLGRAGDNEQFF.